This T cell receptor beta chain was captured in a study of T cell changes during pregnancy in multiple sclerosis (dated by TCRdb to about 2019). Concerning the study at large: The study examined how the T cell repertoire changed over the course of pregnancy in women with multiple sclerosis.

The germline V gene gives CDR1 as SGDLS and CDR2 as YYNGEE. V is shortened by 0 bases, J by 10 bases, and the region joining them spans 10 bases. The CDR3 sequence holds 12 residues, the cysteine and phenylalanine included. The read is trimmed to its CDR3 DNA, 36 bases read in frame from base 1. Notes on this clone: It lacks a known antigen. Base qualities are not recorded, but no much larger clone differs from it by a single base.

The method was the immunoSEQ multiplex PCR assay. TCRdb obtained this table from immuneACCESS and retained in-frame rearrangements with V and J assigned. These tables miss some clones; where compared with another copy, unresolved V genes account for less than half of the shortfall, and the remainder is unexplained. The sample data list roughly 38,000 clones, and about 92% of these were observed just once. The biggest ten clones account for roughly a quarter of the sample. The sequence is built from TRBV9 and TRBJ1-2; the D gene cannot be named for sure. The TCR comes from a female donor with multiple sclerosis, enrolled in a pregnancy study. The sequencing here drew on CD8+ T cells from peripheral blood mononuclear cells, taken before pregnancy. The DNA sequence is as follows: TGTGCCAGCAGCGTAGAAGGGAGAAACTACACCTTC. It encodes CASSVEGRNYTF.